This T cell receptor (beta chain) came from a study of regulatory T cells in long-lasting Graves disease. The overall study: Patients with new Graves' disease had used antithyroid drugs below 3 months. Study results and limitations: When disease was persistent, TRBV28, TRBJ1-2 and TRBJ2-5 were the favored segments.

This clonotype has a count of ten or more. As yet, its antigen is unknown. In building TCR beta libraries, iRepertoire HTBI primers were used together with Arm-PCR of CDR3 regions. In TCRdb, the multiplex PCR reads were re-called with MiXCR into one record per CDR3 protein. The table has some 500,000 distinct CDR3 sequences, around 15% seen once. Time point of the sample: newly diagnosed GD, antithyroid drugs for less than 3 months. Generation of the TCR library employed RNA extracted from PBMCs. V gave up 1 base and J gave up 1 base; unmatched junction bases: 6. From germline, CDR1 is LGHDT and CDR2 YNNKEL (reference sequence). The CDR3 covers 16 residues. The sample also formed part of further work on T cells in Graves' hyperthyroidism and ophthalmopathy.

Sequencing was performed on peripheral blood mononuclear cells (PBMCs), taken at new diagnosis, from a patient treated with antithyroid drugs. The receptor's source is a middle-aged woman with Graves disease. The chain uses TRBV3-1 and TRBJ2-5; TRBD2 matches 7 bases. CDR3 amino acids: CASSQVIGGSQETQYF. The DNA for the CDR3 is TGTGCCAGCAGCCAAGTAATCGGGGGGAGCCAAGAGACCCAGTACTTC.